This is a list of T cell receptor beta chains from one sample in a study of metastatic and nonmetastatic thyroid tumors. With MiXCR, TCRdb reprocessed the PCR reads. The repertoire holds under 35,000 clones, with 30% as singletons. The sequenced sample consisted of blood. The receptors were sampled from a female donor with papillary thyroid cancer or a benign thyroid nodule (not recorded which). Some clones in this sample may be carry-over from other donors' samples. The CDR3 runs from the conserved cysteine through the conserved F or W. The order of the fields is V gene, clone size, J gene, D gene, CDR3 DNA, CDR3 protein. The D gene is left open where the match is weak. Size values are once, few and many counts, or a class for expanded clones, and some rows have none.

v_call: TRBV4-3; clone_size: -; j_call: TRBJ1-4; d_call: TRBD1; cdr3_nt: TGCGCCAGCAGCCAAGATTCGGGACAGGGTTCTCTGCTGTTTTTT; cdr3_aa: CASSQDSGQGSLLFF
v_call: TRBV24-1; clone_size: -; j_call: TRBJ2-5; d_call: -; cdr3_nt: TGTGCCACCAGTGAAACCTCGAATAGTTTGGAGACCAAGTACTTC; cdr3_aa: CATSETSNSLETKYF
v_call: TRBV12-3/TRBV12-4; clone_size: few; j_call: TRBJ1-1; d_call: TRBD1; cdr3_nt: TGTGCCAGCAGTAAGGGACAGGGGCCCACTGAAGCTTTCTTT; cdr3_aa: CASSKGQGPTEAFF
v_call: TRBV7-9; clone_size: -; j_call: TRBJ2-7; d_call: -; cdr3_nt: TGTGCCAGCAGCTTGGTCGGAGACTACGAGCAGTACTTC; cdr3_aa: CASSLVGDYEQYF
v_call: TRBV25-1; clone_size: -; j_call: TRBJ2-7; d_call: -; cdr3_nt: TGTGCCAGCACTCAGGGTTACGAGCAGTACTTC; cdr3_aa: CASTQGYEQYF
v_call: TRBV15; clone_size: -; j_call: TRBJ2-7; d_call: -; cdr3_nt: TGTGCCACCAGCAGCTCCGGCGCTGTGTCCGAGCAGTACTTC; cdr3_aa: CATSSSGAVSEQYF
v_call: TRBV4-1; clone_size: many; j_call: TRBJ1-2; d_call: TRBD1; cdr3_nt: TGCGCCAGCAGCCAAGGGTACCAGGGGGGAAGACTCGAGAACTATGGCTACACCTTC; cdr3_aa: CASSQGYQGGRLENYGYTF
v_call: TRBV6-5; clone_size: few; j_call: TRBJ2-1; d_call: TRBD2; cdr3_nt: TGTGCCAGCAGTTACTCGGTGCTAGCGGGAGGGCCATACAATGAGCAGTTCTTC; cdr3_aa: CASSYSVLAGGPYNEQFF
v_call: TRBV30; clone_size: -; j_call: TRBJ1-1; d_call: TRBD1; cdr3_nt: TGTGCCTGGAGTCCAAAAAAGGGGGCGAACACTGAAGCTTTCTTT; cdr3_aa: CAWSPKKGANTEAFF
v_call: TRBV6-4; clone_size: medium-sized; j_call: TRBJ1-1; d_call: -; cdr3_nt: TGTGCCAGCAGTGATACGGACAGGAACACTGAAGCTTTCTTT; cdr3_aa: CASSDTDRNTEAFF
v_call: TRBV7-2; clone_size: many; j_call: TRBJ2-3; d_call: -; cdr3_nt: TGTGCCAGCAGCTCCGACAGCACAGATACGCAGTATTTT; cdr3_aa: CASSSDSTDTQYF
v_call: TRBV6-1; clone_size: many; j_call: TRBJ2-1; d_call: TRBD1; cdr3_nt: TGTGCCAGCAGTAGGGCCCCGGGACAGGGTAACGGTGAGCAGTTCTTC; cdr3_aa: CASSRAPGQGNGEQFF
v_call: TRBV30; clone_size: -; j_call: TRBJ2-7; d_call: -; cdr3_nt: TGTGCCTGGAGTGGGACGGTTCCTAGCTCCTACGAGCAGTACTTC; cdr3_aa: CAWSGTVPSSYEQYF
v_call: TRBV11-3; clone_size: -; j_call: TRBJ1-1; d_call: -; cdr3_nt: TGTGCCAGCAGCTTAGGGGGTCTAAACACTGAAGCTTTCTTT; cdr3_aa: CASSLGGLNTEAFF
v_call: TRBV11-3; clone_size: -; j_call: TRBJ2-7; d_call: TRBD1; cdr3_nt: TGTGCCAGCAGCCTAGGAGGAGAGACAGGGCGGTACGAGCAGTACTTC; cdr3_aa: CASSLGGETGRYEQYF
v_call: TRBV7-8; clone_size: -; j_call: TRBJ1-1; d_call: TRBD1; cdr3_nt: TGTGCCAGCAGCTTAAGACAGGGCGTGGAAGCTTTCTTT; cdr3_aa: CASSLRQGVEAFF
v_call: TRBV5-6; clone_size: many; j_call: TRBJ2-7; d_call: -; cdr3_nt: TGTGCCAGCAGCTTGATTTCCAGCGGACCATACGAGCAGTACTTC; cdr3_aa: CASSLISSGPYEQYF
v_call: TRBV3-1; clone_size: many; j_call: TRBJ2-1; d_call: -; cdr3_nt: TGTGCCAGCAGCCAAGATCATGGGGGCCCCTACAATGAGCAGTTCTTC; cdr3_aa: CASSQDHGGPYNEQFF
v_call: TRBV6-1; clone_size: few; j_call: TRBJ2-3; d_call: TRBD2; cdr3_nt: TGTGCCAGCAGTAGTAGCGGGGGGGGCCCAGATACGCAGTATTTT; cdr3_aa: CASSSSGGGPDTQYF
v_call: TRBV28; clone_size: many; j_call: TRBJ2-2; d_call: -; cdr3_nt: TGTGCCACGCGGGGTGGGGTTGTTCACACCGGGGAGCTGTTTTTT; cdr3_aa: CATRGGVVHTGELFF
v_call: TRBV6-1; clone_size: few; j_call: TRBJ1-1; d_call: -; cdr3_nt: TGTTCCAGCAGAGCTGTAGGGGTTAAGGACGAATCTTTCTTT; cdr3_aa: CSSRAVGVKDESFF
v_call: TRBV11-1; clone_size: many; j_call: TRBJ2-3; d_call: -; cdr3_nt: TGTGCCAGCAGCTTAGAGGAGCGATCGTCAGATACGCAGTATTTT; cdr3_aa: CASSLEERSSDTQYF
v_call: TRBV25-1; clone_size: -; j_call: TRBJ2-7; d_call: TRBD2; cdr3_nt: TGTGCCAGCAGTGAATCACTGGCGGGAGTTCTCGAGCAGTACTTC; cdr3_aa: CASSESLAGVLEQYF
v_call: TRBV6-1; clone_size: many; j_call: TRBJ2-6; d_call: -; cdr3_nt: TGTGCCAGCAGTGAAGAGGGGGGTGGGGCCAACGTCCTGACTTTC; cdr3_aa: CASSEEGGGANVLTF
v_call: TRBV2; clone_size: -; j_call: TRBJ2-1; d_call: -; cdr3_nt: TGTGCCAGCAGTGCCCAGGGTATTAACCGTAGTGAGCAGTTCTTC; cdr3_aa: CASSAQGINRSEQFF
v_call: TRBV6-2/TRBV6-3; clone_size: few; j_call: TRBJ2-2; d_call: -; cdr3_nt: TGTGCCAGCAGTCCCATTGACGCCACCGGGGAGCTGTTTTTT; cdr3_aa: CASSPIDATGELFF
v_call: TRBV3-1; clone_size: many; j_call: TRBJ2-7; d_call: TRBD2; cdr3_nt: TGTGCCAGCAGCCCCAGACTAGCGGGAGGACAAGAATCCTACGAGCAGTACTTC; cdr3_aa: CASSPRLAGGQESYEQYF
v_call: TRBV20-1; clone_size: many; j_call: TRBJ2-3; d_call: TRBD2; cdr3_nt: TGCAGTGCTAGAATAGGGATAGCGGGAGACCCAGATACGCAGTATTTT; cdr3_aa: CSARIGIAGDPDTQYF
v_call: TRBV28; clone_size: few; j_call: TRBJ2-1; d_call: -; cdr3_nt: TGTGCCAGCACTAACCCCCAGAGGAGCTCCTACAATGAGCAGTTCTTC; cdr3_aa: CASTNPQRSSYNEQFF
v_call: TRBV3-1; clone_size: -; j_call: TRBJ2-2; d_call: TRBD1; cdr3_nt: TGTGCCAGCAGCATCCGGGACAGGGGGCATACCGGGGAGCTGTTTTTT; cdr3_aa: CASSIRDRGHTGELFF
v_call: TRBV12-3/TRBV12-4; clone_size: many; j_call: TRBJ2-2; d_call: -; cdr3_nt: TGTGCCAGCAGTTTTAGTCGGAGACAACACCGGGAGCTGTTTTTT; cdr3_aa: CASSFSRRQHRELFF
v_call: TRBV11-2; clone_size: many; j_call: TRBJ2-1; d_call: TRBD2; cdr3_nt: TGTGCCAGCAGCTCCGGGGGGGAGAGCTCCTACAATGAGCAGTTCTTC; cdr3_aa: CASSSGGESSYNEQFF
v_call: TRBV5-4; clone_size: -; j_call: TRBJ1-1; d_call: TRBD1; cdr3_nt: TGTGCCAGCAGCTTGGTGACAGGGCAGAACACTGAAGCTTTCTTT; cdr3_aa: CASSLVTGQNTEAFF
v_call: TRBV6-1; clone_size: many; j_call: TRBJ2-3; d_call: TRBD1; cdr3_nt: TGTGCCAGCATCCACACGGGACAGTACACAGATACGCAGTATTTT; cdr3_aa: CASIHTGQYTDTQYF
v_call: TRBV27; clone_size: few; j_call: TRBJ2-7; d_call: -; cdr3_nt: TGTGCCAGCAGTTTCCTACTGGGAGAGCAGTACTTC; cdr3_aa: CASSFLLGEQYF
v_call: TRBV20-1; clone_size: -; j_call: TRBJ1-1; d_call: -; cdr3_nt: TGCAGTGCTAGCCGCCAGGTGGGCACTGAAGCTTTCTTT; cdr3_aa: CSASRQVGTEAFF
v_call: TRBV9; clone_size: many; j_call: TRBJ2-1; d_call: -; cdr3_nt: TGTGCCAGCAGCGTAGAAGGGGACTCCTACAATGAGCAGTTCTTC; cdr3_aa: CASSVEGDSYNEQFF
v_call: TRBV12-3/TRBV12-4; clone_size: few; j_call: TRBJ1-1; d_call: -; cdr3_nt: TGTGCCAGTATTTTGAAGGGTGGGAACACTGAAGCTTTCTTT; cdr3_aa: CASILKGGNTEAFF
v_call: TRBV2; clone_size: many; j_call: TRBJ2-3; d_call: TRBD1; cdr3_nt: TGTGCCAGCAACCGCGGACAGGGGACAGATACGCAGTATTTT; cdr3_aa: CASNRGQGTDTQYF
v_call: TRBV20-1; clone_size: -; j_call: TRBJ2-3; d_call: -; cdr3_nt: TGCAGTGCCAGCCGACTAGGAGGCACAGATACGCAGTATTTT; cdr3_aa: CSASRLGGTDTQYF
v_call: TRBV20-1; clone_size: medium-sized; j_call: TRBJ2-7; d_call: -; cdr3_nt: TGCAGTGCTCTTAAGGACAGCTCCTACGAGCAGTACTTC; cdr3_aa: CSALKDSSYEQYF
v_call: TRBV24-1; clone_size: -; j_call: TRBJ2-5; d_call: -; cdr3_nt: TGTGCCACCGGTGACGGTTGGGTCTTGACAGAGCAAGAGACCCAGTACTTC; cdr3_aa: CATGDGWVLTEQETQYF
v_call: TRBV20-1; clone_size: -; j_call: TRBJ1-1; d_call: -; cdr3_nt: TGCAGTGCTCCTCGACAGACCGTTGGAGCTTTCTTT; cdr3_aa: CSAPRQTVGAFF
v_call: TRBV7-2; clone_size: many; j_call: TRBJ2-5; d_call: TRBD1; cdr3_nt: TGTGCCAGCAGCTCCCGGAGTAGGGGGCGGGAGACCCAGTACTTC; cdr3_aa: CASSSRSRGRETQYF
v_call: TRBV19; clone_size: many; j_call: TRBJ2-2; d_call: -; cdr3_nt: TGTGCCAGTAGCCCCTGGACGGGGAGGAACACCGGGGAGCTGTTTTTT; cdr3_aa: CASSPWTGRNTGELFF
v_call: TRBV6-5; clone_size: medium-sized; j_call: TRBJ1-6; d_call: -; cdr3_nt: TGTGCCAGCAGTTACTCGATTAAGGGTTCGAACCATAATTCACCCCTCCACTTT; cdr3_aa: CASSYSIKGSNHNSPLHF
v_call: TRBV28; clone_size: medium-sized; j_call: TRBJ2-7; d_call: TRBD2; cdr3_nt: TGTGCCACACAAACTAGCGGGAGGCTCTACGAGCAGTACTTC; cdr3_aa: CATQTSGRLYEQYF
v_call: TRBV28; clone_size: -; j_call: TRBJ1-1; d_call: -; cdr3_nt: TGTGCCAGCAGTTTATCAGGGGTCTACACTGAAGCTTTCTTT; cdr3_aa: CASSLSGVYTEAFF
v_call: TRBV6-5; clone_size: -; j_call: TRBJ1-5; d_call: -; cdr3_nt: TGTGACAGCAGTTACATAGGCCAACAGATTGGAGAGCCCCAGCATTTT; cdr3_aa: CDSSYIGQQIGEPQHF
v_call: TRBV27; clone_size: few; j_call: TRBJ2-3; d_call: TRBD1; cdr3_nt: TGTGCCAGCAGTTTAAGGGTCCTGGGACAGGGAGAGACAAATACGCAGTATTTT; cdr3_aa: CASSLRVLGQGETNTQYF
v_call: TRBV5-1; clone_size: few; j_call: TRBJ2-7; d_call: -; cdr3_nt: TGTGCCAGCAGCTACGAGCTCCGAGACTCCTCCTACGAGCAGTACTTT; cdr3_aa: CASSYELRDSSYEQYF
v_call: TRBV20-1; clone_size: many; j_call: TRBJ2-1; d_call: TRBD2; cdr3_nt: TGCAGTGCTAGAGTTGGAGCGGGAGGGAGGAATGAGCAGTTCTTC; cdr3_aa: CSARVGAGGRNEQFF
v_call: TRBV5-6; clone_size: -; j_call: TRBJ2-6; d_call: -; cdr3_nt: TGTGCCAGCAGCCCCCGAACTGGGGCCAACGTCCTGACTTTC; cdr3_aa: CASSPRTGANVLTF
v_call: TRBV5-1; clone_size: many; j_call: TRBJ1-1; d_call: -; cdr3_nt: TGCGCCAGCAGCCCTGGACGCGACAGGAACACTGAAACTTTCTTT; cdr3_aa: CASSPGRDRNTETFF
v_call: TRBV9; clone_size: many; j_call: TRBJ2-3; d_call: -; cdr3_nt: TGTGCCAGCAGCGTCGGGACTGGACCCCACACGCCGCAGTATTTT; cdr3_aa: CASSVGTGPHTPQYF
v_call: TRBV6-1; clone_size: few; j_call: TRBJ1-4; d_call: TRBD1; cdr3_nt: TGTGCCAGCAGCTCCAACAGGGGGCTGGATGAAAAACTGTTTTTT; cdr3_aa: CASSSNRGLDEKLFF
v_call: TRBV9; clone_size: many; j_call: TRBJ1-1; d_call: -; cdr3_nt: TGTGCCAGCAGCGTCAAGTGGGGGGCCACTGAAGCTTTCTTT; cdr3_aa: CASSVKWGATEAFF
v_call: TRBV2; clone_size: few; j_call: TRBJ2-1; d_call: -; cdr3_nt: TGTGCCAGCAGTGTGGCTTTACGGAATGAGCAGTTCTTC; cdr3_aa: CASSVALRNEQFF
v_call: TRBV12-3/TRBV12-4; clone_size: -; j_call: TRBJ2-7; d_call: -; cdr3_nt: TGTGCCAGCAGTTCCATACTCAGGGGATGGTCCTACGAGCAGTACTTC; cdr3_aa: CASSSILRGWSYEQYF